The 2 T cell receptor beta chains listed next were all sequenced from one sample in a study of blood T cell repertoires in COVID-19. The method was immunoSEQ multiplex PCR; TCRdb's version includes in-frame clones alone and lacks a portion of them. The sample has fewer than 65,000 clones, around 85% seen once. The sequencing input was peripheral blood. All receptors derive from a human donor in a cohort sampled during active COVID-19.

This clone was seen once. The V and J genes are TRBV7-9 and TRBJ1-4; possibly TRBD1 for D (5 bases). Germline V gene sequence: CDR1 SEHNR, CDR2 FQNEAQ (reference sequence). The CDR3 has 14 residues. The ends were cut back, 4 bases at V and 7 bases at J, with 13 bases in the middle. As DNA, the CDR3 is TGTGCCAGCAGCTCGCGGGGCGGTGGTGAAAAACTGTTTTTT. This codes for CASSSRGGGEKLFF.

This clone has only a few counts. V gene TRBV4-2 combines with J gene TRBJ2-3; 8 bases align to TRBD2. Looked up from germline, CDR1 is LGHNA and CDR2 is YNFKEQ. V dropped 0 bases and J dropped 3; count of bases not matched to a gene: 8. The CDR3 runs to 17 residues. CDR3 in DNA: TGTGCCAGCAGCCAAGATAGGGGACTAGGCCCTACAGATACGCAGTATTTT. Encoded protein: CASSQDRGLGPTDTQYF.